This T cell receptor (beta chain) was retrieved from a study of CD8+ T cells in alopecia areata. For this clone: Its target is unknown.

The CDR3 contains 15 residues. V was pared by 2 bases and J by 2 bases, with 10 bases between. CDR1 and CDR2 from the germline V gene are PRHDT and FYEKMQ (reference sequence). RNA, once extracted, was reverse transcribed into cDNA for use as the sequencing template. Assay used: immunoSEQ multiplex PCR; TCRdb lists only in-frame clones, some missing. The sample records around 140,000 clones, roughly 54% being singletons. Whole-study results and caveats: Alphabeta T cells residing in normal skin are also sequenced in scalp samples. Scalp clonality, along with expanded CD8+ clones among the top 100, was significantly decreased by tofacitinib.

Regarding treatment: oral pan-JAK inhibitor, 5-10 mg twice daily. T lymphocytes (CD4+ and CD8+) were sorted from PBMCs. The sample here was CD8+ T cells sorted from blood, taken at week 4, from a patient treated with tofacitinib. The rearrangement links TRBV13 to TRBJ2-1, with a weak D call TRBD2 (6 bases). This TCR was recovered from a human donor with alopecia areata. The CDR3 bases are TGTGCCAGCAGCTTACGGGGGAACACCTACAATGAGCAGTTCTTC. As protein: CASSLRGNTYNEQFF. Together with reference TRBV13 and TRBJ2-1, the CDR3 gives the full variable domain: AAGVIQSPRHLIKEKRETATLKCYPIPRHDTVYWYQQGPGQDPQFLISFYEKMQSDKGSIPDRFSAQQFSDYHSELNMSSLELGDSALYFCASSLRGNTYNEQFFGPGTRLTVL.